Sequencing of this T cell receptor (beta chain) was carried out in a study of vaccination and CD4 T cells after COVID-19. Study in general: Participants received two doses of either BNT162b2 or mRNA-1273 vaccine.

Cultured CD4+ T cell DNA underwent sequencing with the Oncomine TCR Beta short-read assay. TCRdb re-called the PCR reads with MiXCR, one entry per CDR3 protein. The table lists some 8,500 distinct CDR3 sequences, approximately 58% of them singletons. V was shortened by 2 bases and J by 0 bases, with 7 bases between the two germline ends. Germline assignment: CDR1 SGHTA and CDR2 FQGTGA. This CDR3 has 14 amino acids. Documented treatment: roughly 10-day PBMC culture with coronavirus spike peptide pools or control peptides (ViraFEST assay). As regards this clonotype: Its antigen is not identified.

The source of this sequence is a human donor who had recovered from COVID-19. The sequencing input was CD4+ T cells from blood, cultured in vitro. The chain joins TRBV7-3 to TRBJ2-5, with TRBD2 as a possible D gene (5 bases). CDR3 in amino acids: CASSLSGNQETQYF. CDR3 nucleotides: TGTGCCAGCAGCTTATCGGGGAACCAAGAGACCCAGTACTTC.